This T cell receptor (beta chain) is drawn from a study of blood T cell repertoires in COVID-19. Generated by immunoSEQ multiplex PCR, the TCRdb table keeps only in-frame clones and is missing some. Of some 120,000 clones listed, approximately 90% are singletons. Unmatched junction bases numbered 6, after V lost 1 base and J lost 0 bases. Germline V lookup: CDR1 LGHDT, CDR2 YNNKEL (reference sequence). The CDR3 has 17 residues. Concerning this clone itself: Other nucleotide sequences from this sample produce the same CDR3.

The chain carries TRBV3-1 (or the pseudogene TRBV3-2) and TRBJ2-7, with 10 positions matching TRBD2. This clonotype originated in a human donor in a cohort sampled during active COVID-19. Sample: peripheral blood. CDR3 DNA: TGTGCCAGCAGCCAAGTGGGTAGCGGGAGGTCCTCCTACGAGCAGTACTTC. Its translation is CASSQVGSGRSSYEQYF.